This passage covers 26 T cell receptor beta chains from one sample sequenced in a study of cytomegalovirus exposure and HLA in healthy donors (dated by TCRdb to the late 2010s). Libraries were constructed by the immunoSEQ multiplex PCR assay. For the multiplex PCR, a mixture combining 60 forward primers for TCR Vbeta segments and 13 reverse primers for TCR Jbeta segments was used. Drawn from immuneACCESS, this table holds only the in-frame rearrangements with V and J called that TCRdb kept. Clones are partly lost; checked studies trace under half to an unresolved V gene and leave the rest unexplained. The sample yields 200,000 to 250,000 clones; 80% to 90% were counted once. Of the sample, about 3.1% is held by the ten largest clones. Sequencing was carried out using PBMCs. The receptors shown here come from a man aged 25-45 years in good health and CMV-seronegative.

The chain is built from TRBV2 and TRBJ1-5; possible D gene TRBD1, 6 bases. The ends were cut back, 3 bases at V and 4 bases at J, with 19 bases in the middle. This CDR3 comprises 17 residues. CDR1 SNHLY and CDR2 FYNNEI come from the germline V gene. The CDR3 DNA follows: TGTGCCAGCAGTGAGGTTGGCCAGGGGTTGGGGAATCAGCCCCAGCATTTT. Amino acid sequence: CASSEVGQGLGNQPQHF.

This clone was detected only a few times. The chain employs TRBV4-3 and TRBJ2-7, with a possible D match to TRBD1 (6 bases). CDR3 length: 15 residues. Germline values: CDR1 LGHNA, CDR2 YSLEER. Trimming shortened V by 1 base and J by 7 bases, and 17 bases separated the two germline ends. CDR3 DNA sequence: TGCGCCAGCAGCCAAGGCGAGAGGGGGAAATGGGAGCAGTACTTC. Protein product: CASSQGERGKWEQYF.

This clone was recorded only once. The chain uses TRBV7-9 and TRBJ2-2, with unresolved D. The CDR3 is 13 residues long. CDR1 is SEHNR, CDR2 FQNEAQ, per germline (reference sequence). V dropped 3 bases and J dropped 5 bases, with 7 bases sitting between them. The CDR3 nucleotides are TGTGCCAGCAGCTTTTTCTCTACCGGGGAGCTGTTTTTT. This translates into CASSFFSTGELFF.

The chain combines TRBV27 with TRBJ1-2, with 10 bases fitting TRBD1. CDR3 length: 16 residues. Trimming removed 4 bases from V and 3 bases from J; junction bases left unmatched: 8. In germline, CDR1 is MNHEY, CDR2 SMNVEV (reference sequence). In DNA, the CDR3 is TGTGCCAGCAGTTCAACTCGGGACAGGGGACACTATGGCTACACCTTC. Translated: CASSSTRDRGHYGYTF.

This clone turned up a few times. The chain has TRBV7-9 and TRBJ1-2; D remains unclear. Deletions cut 1 base from V and 6 bases from J, with 6 bases between. This CDR3 contains 12 residues. Looked up from germline, CDR1 is SEHNR and CDR2 is FQNEAQ (reference sequence). In DNA form, the CDR3 reads TGTGCCAGCAGCTTAGGAGGCAATGGCTACACCTTC. Translated, it gives CASSLGGNGYTF.

On this clone: One end of the junction fails to match germline, which may point to a read error. The chain's CDR3 is CSSSLGQGASGNTEAFF. The CDR3 region has the DNA TGTTCCAGCAGCTTAGGACAGGGGGCTTCAGGGAACACTGAAGCTTTCTTT. The V gene is TRBV7-9, the J gene TRBJ1-1, with 11 positions matching TRBD1. CDR1 and CDR2 (germline): SEHNR, FQNEAQ (reference sequence). This CDR3 spans 17 amino acids.

The V call is TRBV27, the J call TRBJ2-7; D might be TRBD2 (6 bases). V dropped 6 bases and J dropped 2 bases, with 17 bases sitting between them. The CDR3 spans 15 residues. CDR1 is MNHEY and CDR2 is SMNVEV in the germline V gene (reference sequence). For the CDR3, the DNA is TGTGCCAGCAGCACAGCTGGAGGGATTGCCTACGAGCAGTACTTC. It codes for CASSTAGGIAYEQYF.

This clone was found a few times. The rearrangement links TRBV2 to TRBJ1-2, with 9 bases aligning to TRBD1. The germline gives CDR1 SNHLY, CDR2 FYNNEI. This CDR3 has 15 residues. The junction had 13 bases not matched to a gene; V was cut back by 6 bases and J by 8 bases. CDR3 amino acids: CASREQGAIVGGYTF. The CDR3 bases are TGTGCCAGCAGGGAACAGGGGGCGATAGTTGGAGGCTACACCTTC.

This chain uses TRBV6-6 with TRBJ2-5; D uncertain. Trimming shortened V by 3 bases and J by 11 bases, and 10 bases separated the two germline ends. The CDR3 extends over 11 amino acids. CDR1 and CDR2 (germline): MNHNY, SVGAGI (reference sequence). The CDR3 is CASSYLEEQYF. The CDR3 DNA reads TGTGCCAGCAGTTATTTAGAGGAGCAGTACTTC.

The J gene is TRBJ2-1, the V gene TRBV27; D might be TRBD1 (6 bases). In germline, CDR1 is MNHEY, CDR2 SMNVEV (reference sequence). The CDR3 spans 13 residues. Trimming stripped 7 bases from V and 8 bases from J, with 15 bases between. CDR3 region: CASTPGDPDEQFF. The CDR3 DNA reads as TGTGCCAGCACCCCAGGGGACCCCGATGAGCAGTTCTTC.

The chain couples TRBV13 to TRBJ2-5, with 11 bases that match TRBD2. Germline trimming cut 2 bases from V and 5 bases from J; bases unmatched to any gene: 7. Germline V CDR1 and CDR2: PRHDT, FYEKMQ (reference sequence). The CDR3 is 16 amino acids. CDR3 loop: CASSLFLAGGHETQYF. For the CDR3, the DNA is TGTGCCAGCAGCTTATTCCTAGCGGGGGGTCACGAGACCCAGTACTTC.

V gene TRBV10-2 combines with J gene TRBJ2-5, with TRBD1 identical over 9 bases. CDR1 and CDR2 from the germline V gene are WSHSY and SAAADI. The V gene end was trimmed by 9 bases and the J gene end by 5 bases; junction bases not matched to a gene: 10. The CDR3 contains 14 residues. The CDR3 here is CASASQGARETQYF. The CDR3 DNA follows: TGCGCCAGTGCCTCACAGGGGGCGAGGGAGACCCAGTACTTC.

V and J are TRBV6-5 and TRBJ1-1; D is uncertain. The CDR3 contains 14 residues. From germline, CDR1 is MNHEY and CDR2 SVGAGI. The V end was cut by 2 bases, the J end by 1 base, with 8 bases between. This CDR3 is CASSYDGGNTEAFF. The DNA of the CDR3 is TGTGCCAGCAGTTACGATGGCGGGAACACTGAAGCTTTCTTT.

The chain links TRBV28 to TRBJ2-3, with TRBD2 as a possible D gene (6 bases). V was pared by 6 bases and J by 6 bases, with 16 bases between. Germline V gene data show CDR1 as MDHEN and CDR2 as SYDVKM. The CDR3 has 14 residues. In DNA form, the CDR3 reads TGTGCCAGCAGGGAGACGGGACTTCCCGATACGCAGTATTTT. It is translated as CASRETGLPDTQYF.

This clone was detected only once. V is TRBV28 and J is TRBJ1-4; 7 nucleotides match TRBD1. Germline assignment: CDR1 MDHEN and CDR2 SYDVKM. This CDR3 spans 15 amino acids. Trimming removed 6 bases from V and 0 bases from J; junction bases left unmatched: 4. The CDR3 DNA is TGTGCCAGCAGATCAGGGGGTGCAACTAATGAAAAACTGTTTTTT. It codes for CASRSGGATNEKLFF.

The chain uses TRBV28 and TRBJ2-5, with a possible D match to TRBD2 (5 bases). Trimming removed 4 bases at V and 5 bases at J, with 17 bases between. Germline V gives CDR1 MDHEN, CDR2 SYDVKM. There are 15 residues in the CDR3. CDR3 sequence: CASSSPGIVKETQYF. The CDR3 bases are TGTGCCAGCAGTTCTCCCGGGATCGTAAAGGAGACCCAGTACTTC.

This clone has more than one count but fewer than ten. The chain carries TRBV28 and TRBJ2-1; TRBD1 aligns across 8 bases. Germline loops: CDR1 MDHEN, CDR2 SYDVKM. Germline trimming cut 10 bases from V and 0 bases from J; bases unmatched to any gene: 5. This CDR3 contains 14 residues. In nucleotides, the CDR3 is TGTGCCACCAACAGGGGGAGCTCCTACAATGAGCAGTTCTTC. It encodes CATNRGSSYNEQFF.

The rearrangement joins TRBV6-5 to TRBJ1-2, with D possibly being TRBD1 (5 bases). V was shortened by 6 bases and J by 4 bases, with 18 bases between the two germline ends. The CDR3 is 15 amino acids. The germline V gene has CDR1 MNHEY and CDR2 SVGAGI. CDR3 nucleotides: TGTGCCAGCAGAGGGGCCTTATCCTTCAGCTATGGCTACACCTTC. Translated: CASRGALSFSYGYTF.

The CDR3: CASSFNPGSYEQYF. DNA of the CDR3: TGTGCCAGCAGCTTTAATCCAGGTTCCTACGAGCAGTACTTC. The rearrangement uses TRBV11-2 and TRBJ2-7; D gene unclear. The CDR3 is 14 residues long. V lost 3 bases, J lost 1 base, and 10 bases lay in between. CDR1 and CDR2 (germline): SGHAT, FQNNGV.

This chain connects TRBV10-3 to TRBJ2-3, with 11 bases that match TRBD1. CDR1 and CDR2 (germline): ENHRY, SYGVKD. This CDR3 is 16 amino acids long. V gave up 5 bases and J gave up 2 bases; unmatched junction bases: 6. CDR3 nucleotide sequence: TGTGCCATCAGTTCCGGACAGGGGGCTCCCACAGATACGCAGTATTTT. Amino acids: CAISSGQGAPTDTQYF.

The genes are TRBV28 and TRBJ1-6; TRBD1 might be the D (5 bases). V dropped 7 bases and J dropped 3 bases, with 10 bases sitting between them. This CDR3 contains 14 residues. The V gene's germline CDR1 is MDHEN and CDR2 SYDVKM. CDR3 sequence (DNA): TGTGCCAGCATCAAGACAGACTATAATTCACCCCTCCACTTT. Its translation: CASIKTDYNSPLHF.

The chain recombines TRBV7-2 with TRBJ2-1; TRBD2 is a possible D gene (5 bases). CDR1 and CDR2 (germline): SGHTA, FQGNSA. V was pared by 5 bases and J by 0 bases, with 11 bases between. CDR3 length equals 15 residues. CDR3 nucleotides: TGTGCCAGCAGCCCCGAAGGAGGCTCCTACAATGAGCAGTTCTTC. Translating gives CASSPEGGSYNEQFF.

The chain employs TRBV6-1 and TRBJ1-5; D remains unclear. Germline V gene sequence: CDR1 MNHNS, CDR2 SASEGT. V was clipped by 9 bases and J by 5 bases, with 17 bases between them. The CDR3 contains 14 residues. CDR3 nucleotides: TGTGCCAGTCGCGGCAGTTGGTCTGATCAGCCCCAGCATTTT. Translating gives CASRGSWSDQPQHF.

The chain carries TRBV5-6 and TRBJ2-3; D uncertain. V was shortened by 2 bases and J by 4 bases, with 8 bases between the two germline ends. This CDR3 is built from 13 residues. CDR1 is SGHDT, CDR2 YYEEEE, per germline. DNA for the CDR3: TGTGCCAGCAGCTTTTTCCTAGCAGATACGCAGTATTTT. It is translated as CASSFFLADTQYF.

This rearrangement joins TRBV28 to TRBJ2-7; 7 nucleotides match TRBD1. The CDR3 spans 14 residues. Germline CDR1 is MDHEN and CDR2 is SYDVKM. The V gene end was trimmed by 4 bases and the J gene end by 4 bases; junction bases not matched to a gene: 7. The CDR3 reads CASSSVTGTYEQYF. The DNA for the CDR3 is TGTGCCAGCAGTTCTGTGACAGGGACGTACGAGCAGTACTTC.

J is TRBJ2-5 and V is TRBV4-3; TRBD2 is a possible D gene (6 bases). Per the germline V gene, CDR1 is LGHNA and CDR2 is YSLEER. The CDR3 contains 17 residues. V was clipped by 0 bases and J by 2 bases, with 16 bases between them. The CDR3 region has the DNA TGCGCCAGCAGCCAAGATGTGGGCAGGGCGGGACAAGAGACCCAGTACTTC. It codes for CASSQDVGRAGQETQYF.